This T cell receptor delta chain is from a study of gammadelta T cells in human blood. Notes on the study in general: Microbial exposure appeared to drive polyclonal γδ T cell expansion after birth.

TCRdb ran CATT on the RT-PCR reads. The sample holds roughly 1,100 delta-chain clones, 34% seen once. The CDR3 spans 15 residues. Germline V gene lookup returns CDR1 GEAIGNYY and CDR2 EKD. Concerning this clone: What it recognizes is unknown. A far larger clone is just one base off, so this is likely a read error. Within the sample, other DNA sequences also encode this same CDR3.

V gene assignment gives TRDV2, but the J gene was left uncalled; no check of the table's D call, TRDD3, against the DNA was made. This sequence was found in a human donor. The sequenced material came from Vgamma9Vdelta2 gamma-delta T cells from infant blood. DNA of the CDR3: TGTGCCTGTGACACCTGGGGGGCTTTGACAGCACAACTCTTCTTC. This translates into CACDTWGALTAQLFF.